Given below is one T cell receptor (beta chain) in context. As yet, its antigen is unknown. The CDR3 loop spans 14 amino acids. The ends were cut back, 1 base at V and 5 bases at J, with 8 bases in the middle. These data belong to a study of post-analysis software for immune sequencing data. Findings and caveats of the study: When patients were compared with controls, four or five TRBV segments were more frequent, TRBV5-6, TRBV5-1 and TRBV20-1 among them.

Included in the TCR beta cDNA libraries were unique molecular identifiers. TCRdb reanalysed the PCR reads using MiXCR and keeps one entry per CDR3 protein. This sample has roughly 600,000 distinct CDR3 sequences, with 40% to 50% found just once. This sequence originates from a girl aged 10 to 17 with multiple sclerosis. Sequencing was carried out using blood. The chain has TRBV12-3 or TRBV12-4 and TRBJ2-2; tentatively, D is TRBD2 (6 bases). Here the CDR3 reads CASSLVGRTGELFF. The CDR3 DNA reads TGTGCCAGCAGTTTAGTCGGGAGAACCGGGGAGCTGTTTTTT.